This TCR beta chain was sequenced in a study of blood T cell repertoires in COVID-19 (TCRdb year 2020). About the study as a whole: Samples covering the acute and convalescent phases of COVID-19 were provided by collaborators in the United States, Italy and Spain. The prospective study material was composed of cDNA or gDNA derived from T cells, B-cell-depleted T cells, or PBMCs. The dataset comprised deeply sampled blood TCRbeta repertoires from subjects exposed to, actively infected with, or recovered from COVID-19. A freely available public database, intended as a resource for researchers studying the immune response to SARS-CoV-2, is where the repertoires were released. The samples were drawn from two sources: the first 160 participants of the ongoing ImmuneRACE study, and 1,200 or so subjects contributed by 6 global collaborators. A de-identified subject ID, COVID-19 status, age in years and sex were almost always included in the sample metadata. Where available, HLA class I and class II types were taken from metadata supplied by the sample provider and were not determined by assay-based typing.

TCRbeta CDR3 regions were amplified from genomic DNA using the immunoSEQ Assay, a bias-controlled multiplex PCR. Processing in the source paper ran as follows. The number of nucleated cells in each sample was estimated by amplification of reference gene primers within the assay. Sequence reads were collapsed and filtered to measure the absolute abundance of every unique TCRbeta CDR3 rearrangement. Productive Simpson clonality was computed per sample as the square root of Simpson's diversity index over productive rearrangements. TCRdb carries this immuneACCESS record with in-frame sequences only. Its versions omit some clonotypes, under half of them owing to an unresolved V gene in the studies checked, with the rest unexplained. V and J calls and clone size follow that table, whereas D and trimming were derived from the DNA. The sample has some 54,000 clones on record, about 91% of them singletons. Of the sample, 2% to 2.5% is held by the ten largest clones.

The CDR3 runs 15 amino acids, cysteine and phenylalanine included. The CDR3 DNA has 45 bases and is translated from base 1. The trim is 5 bases for V and 2 bases for J, with a gap of 12 bases between the germline ends. The germline V gene encodes CDR1 SGHTA and CDR2 FQGNSA. Paper-wide results and their limitations: How much clinical and demographic metadata was included differed by source and by participant, and the metadata was provided uncurated.

As concerns this clone: The antigen this receptor binds is unknown. Base qualities were left out, and no much larger clone turns up one base away.

Collaborating institutions collected whole blood in K2EDTA tubes following their own protocols. Collaborator samples were shipped for TCRbeta analysis as frozen whole blood, isolated PBMCs, or DNA extracted from either sample type. Material: peripheral blood. The receptor chain draws on TRBV7-2 and TRBJ2-2; TRBD1 is a possible D gene, resting on 6 matching bases. The receptor's source is a man in his 60s with acute or convalescent COVID-19. The nucleotides are TGTGCCAGCAGCCGGAGGACAGCCAACACCGGGGAGCTGTTTTTT. It is translated as CASSRRTANTGELFF.